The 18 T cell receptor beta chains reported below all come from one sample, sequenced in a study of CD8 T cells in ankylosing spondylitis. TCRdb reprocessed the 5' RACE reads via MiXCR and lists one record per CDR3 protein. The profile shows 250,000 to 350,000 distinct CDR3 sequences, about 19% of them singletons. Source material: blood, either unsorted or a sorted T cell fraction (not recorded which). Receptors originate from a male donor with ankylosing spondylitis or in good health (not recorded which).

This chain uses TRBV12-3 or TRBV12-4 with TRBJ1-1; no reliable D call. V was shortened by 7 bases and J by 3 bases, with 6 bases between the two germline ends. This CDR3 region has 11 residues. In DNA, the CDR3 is TGTGCCAGCAAGCGATACACTGAAGCTTTCTTT. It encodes CASKRYTEAFF.

As DNA, the CDR3 is TGTGCCAGCAGTTTCCGGACAGCCTCGAAAGCTTTCTTT. This translates into CASSFRTASKAFF. V gene TRBV12-3 or TRBV12-4 combines with J gene TRBJ1-1; TRBD1 might be the D (6 bases). This CDR3 contains 13 residues. The V and J ends lost 3 bases and 9 bases respectively, with 14 bases between them.

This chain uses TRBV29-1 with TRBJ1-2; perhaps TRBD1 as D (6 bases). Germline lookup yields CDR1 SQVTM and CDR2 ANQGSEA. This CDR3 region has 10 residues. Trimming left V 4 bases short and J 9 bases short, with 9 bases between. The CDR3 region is CSVGTGSYTF. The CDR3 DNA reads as TGCAGCGTTGGAACAGGGAGCTACACCTTC.

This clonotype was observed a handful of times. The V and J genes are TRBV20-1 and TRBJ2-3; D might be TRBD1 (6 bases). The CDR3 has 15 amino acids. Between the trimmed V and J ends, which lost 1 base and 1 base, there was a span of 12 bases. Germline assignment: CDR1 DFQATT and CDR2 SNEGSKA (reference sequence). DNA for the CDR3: TGCAGTGCTAGAGGCGGACAGAGTCGCACAGATACGCAGTATTTT. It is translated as CSARGGQSRTDTQYF.

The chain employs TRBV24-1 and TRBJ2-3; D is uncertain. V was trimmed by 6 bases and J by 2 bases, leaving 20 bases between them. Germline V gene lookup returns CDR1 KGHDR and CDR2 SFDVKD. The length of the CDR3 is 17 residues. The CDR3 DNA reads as TGTGCCACCAGTTCAGATCCTGGGAACCTAAACACAGATACGCAGTATTTT. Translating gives CATSSDPGNLNTDTQYF.

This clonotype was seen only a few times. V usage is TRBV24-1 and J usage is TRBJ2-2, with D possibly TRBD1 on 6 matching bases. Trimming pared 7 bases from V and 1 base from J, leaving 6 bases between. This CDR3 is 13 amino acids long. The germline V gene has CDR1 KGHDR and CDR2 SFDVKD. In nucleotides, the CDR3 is TGTGCCACCAGAGGGGGGAACACCGGGGAGCTGTTTTTT. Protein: CATRGGNTGELFF.

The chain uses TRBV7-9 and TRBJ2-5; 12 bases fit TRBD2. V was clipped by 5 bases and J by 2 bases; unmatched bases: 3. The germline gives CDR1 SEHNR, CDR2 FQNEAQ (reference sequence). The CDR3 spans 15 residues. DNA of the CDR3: TGTGCCAGCAGCACTAGCGGGGGGTTTCAAGAGACCCAGTACTTC. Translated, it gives CASSTSGGFQETQYF.

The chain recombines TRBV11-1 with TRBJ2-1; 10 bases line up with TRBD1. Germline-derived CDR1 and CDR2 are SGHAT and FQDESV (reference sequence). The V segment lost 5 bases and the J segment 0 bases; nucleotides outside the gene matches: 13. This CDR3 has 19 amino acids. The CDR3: CASSGPGQGVLSSYNEQFF. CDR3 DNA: TGTGCCAGCAGCGGTCCCGGACAGGGGGTGTTAAGCTCCTACAATGAGCAGTTCTTC.

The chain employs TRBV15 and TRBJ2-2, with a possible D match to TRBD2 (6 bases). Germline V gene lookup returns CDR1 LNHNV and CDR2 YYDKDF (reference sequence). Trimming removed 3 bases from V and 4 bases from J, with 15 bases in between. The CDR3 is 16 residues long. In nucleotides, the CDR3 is TGTGCCACCAGCAGGGTGGTCGGGAGAGGCACCGGGGAGCTGTTTTTT. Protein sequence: CATSRVVGRGTGELFF.

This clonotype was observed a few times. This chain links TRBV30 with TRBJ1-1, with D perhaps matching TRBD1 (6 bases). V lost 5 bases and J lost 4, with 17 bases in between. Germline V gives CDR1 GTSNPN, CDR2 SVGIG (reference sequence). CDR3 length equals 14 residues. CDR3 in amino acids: CAWSRGWEGTEAFF. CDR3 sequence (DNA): TGTGCCTGGTCAAGGGGGTGGGAAGGCACTGAAGCTTTCTTT.

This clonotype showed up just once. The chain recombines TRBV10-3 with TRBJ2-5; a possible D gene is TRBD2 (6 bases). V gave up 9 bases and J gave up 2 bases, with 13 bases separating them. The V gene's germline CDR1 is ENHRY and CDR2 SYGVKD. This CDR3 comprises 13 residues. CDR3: CAMTGSLQETQYF. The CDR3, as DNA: TGTGCCATGACCGGGAGCCTACAAGAGACCCAGTACTTC.

The CDR3 DNA sequence: TGTGCCAGCAGGTTACAGGGGGACGGCACCGGGGAGCTGTTTTTT. Translated, it gives CASRLQGDGTGELFF. The V and J genes are TRBV2 and TRBJ2-2; TRBD1 aligns across 8 bases. The length of the CDR3 is 15 residues. Germline V gives CDR1 SNHLY, CDR2 FYNNEI. J gave up 4 bases and V 6 bases, and 7 bases lay outside the gene matches.

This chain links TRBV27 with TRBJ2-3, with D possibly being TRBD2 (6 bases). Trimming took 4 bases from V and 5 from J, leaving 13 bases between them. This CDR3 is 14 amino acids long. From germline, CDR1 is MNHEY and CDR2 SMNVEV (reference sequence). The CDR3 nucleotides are TGTGCCAGCAGTTGGGGCAGAGCGGGAGATACGCAGTATTTT. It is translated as CASSWGRAGDTQYF.

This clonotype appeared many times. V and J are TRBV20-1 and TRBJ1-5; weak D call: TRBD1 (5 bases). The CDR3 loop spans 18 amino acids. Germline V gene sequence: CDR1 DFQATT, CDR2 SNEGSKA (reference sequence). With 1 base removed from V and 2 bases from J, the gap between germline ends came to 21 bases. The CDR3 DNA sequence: TGCAGTGCTAGAGCCCCGGGGGGGTGGGGCGCGGGCAATCAGCCCCAGCATTTT. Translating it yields CSARAPGGWGAGNQPQHF.

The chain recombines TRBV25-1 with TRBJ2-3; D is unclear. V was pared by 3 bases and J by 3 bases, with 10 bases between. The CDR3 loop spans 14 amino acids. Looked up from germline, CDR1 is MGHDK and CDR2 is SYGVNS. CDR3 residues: CASSDVGLTDTQYF. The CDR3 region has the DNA TGTGCCAGCAGTGATGTGGGTCTTACAGATACGCAGTATTTT.

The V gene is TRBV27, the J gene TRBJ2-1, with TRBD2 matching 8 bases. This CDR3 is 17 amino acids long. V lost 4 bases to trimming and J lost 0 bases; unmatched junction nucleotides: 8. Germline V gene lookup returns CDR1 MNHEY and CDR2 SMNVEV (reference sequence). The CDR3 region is CASSWGSGDYSYNEQFF. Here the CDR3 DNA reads TGTGCCAGCAGTTGGGGTAGCGGGGACTACTCCTACAATGAGCAGTTCTTC.

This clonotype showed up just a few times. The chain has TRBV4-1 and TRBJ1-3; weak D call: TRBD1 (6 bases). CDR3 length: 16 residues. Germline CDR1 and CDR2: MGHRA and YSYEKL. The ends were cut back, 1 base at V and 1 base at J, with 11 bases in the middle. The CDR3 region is CASSQAAGASGNTIYF. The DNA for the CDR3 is TGCGCCAGCAGCCAAGCCGCGGGGGCATCTGGAAACACCATATATTTT.

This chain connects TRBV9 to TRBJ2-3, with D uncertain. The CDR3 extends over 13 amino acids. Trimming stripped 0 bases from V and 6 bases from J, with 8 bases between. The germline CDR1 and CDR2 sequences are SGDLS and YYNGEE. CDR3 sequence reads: CASSVELGDTQYF. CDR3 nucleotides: TGTGCCAGCAGCGTAGAATTGGGGGATACGCAGTATTTT.